The 12 T cell receptor beta chains presented below share a single source sample, sequenced in a study of blood T cell repertoires in COVID-19. Profiling relied on immunoSEQ multiplex PCR, and the TCRdb table lists in-frame clones only, not all of them. Of 65,000 to 80,000 clones detected, 90% appear once; the ten largest clones hold roughly 9.7%. Source material: peripheral blood. All receptors come from a human donor in a cohort sampled during active COVID-19.

This rearrangement joins TRBV7-3 to TRBJ2-3; D perhaps matches TRBD2 (6 bases). V was pared by 6 bases and J by 6 bases, with 19 bases between. Germline-derived CDR1 and CDR2 are SGHTA and FQGTGA. CDR3 length: 15 residues. The CDR3 loop is CASSFSGTGRDTQYF. CDR3 nucleotides: TGTGCCAGCAGTTTTAGCGGAACCGGTCGGGATACGCAGTATTTT.

The chain links TRBV27 to TRBJ2-7; weak D call: TRBD2 (5 bases). The ends were cut back, 5 bases at V and 6 bases at J, with 17 bases in the middle. Germline lookup yields CDR1 MNHEY and CDR2 SMNVEV (reference sequence). CDR3 length: 14 residues. The CDR3 loop reads CASSPWEEGSEQYF. CDR3 DNA: TGTGCCAGCAGTCCATGGGAAGAGGGCAGCGAGCAGTACTTC.

V gene TRBV3-1 (or the pseudogene TRBV3-2) combines with J gene TRBJ1-6, with D possibly TRBD1 on 6 matching bases. CDR1 is LGHDT and CDR2 is YNNKEL in the germline V gene (reference sequence). V was cut by 6 bases and J by 5 bases, with 14 bases left in between. The CDR3 loop spans 15 amino acids. The CDR3 DNA reads as TGTGCCAGCAGGCAGCTGACAGGAGATAATTCACCCCTCCACTTT. The encoded protein is CASRQLTGDNSPLHF.

The chain joins TRBV6-2 or TRBV6-3 to TRBJ1-5; possibly TRBD1 for D (6 bases). CDR1 and CDR2 from the germline V gene are MNHEY and SVGEGT. This CDR3 region has 18 residues. Trimming shortened V by 2 bases and J by 2 bases, and 19 bases separated the two germline ends. The CDR3 loop is CASSYGGRLGGGNQPQHF. The CDR3 DNA sequence: TGTGCCAGCAGTTACGGGGGCAGGCTGGGTGGCGGCAATCAGCCCCAGCATTTT.

This clone was recorded only once. This chain joins TRBV19 and TRBJ2-1, with D unresolved. This CDR3 spans 14 amino acids. The germline gives CDR1 LNHDA, CDR2 SQIVND (reference sequence). V dropped 3 bases and J dropped 6 bases, with 12 bases sitting between them. The CDR3: CASSIRRSGNEQFF. The CDR3 DNA is TGTGCCAGTAGTATCCGTCGGAGTGGCAATGAGCAGTTCTTC.

CDR3 sequence: CASSLLGTAFYNQETQYF. The CDR3 region has the DNA TGTGCCAGCAGCCTCCTGGGGACAGCGTTCTATAACCAAGAGACCCAGTACTTC. This sequence joins TRBV27 and TRBJ2-5, with TRBD1 matching 7 bases. The CDR3 loop spans 18 amino acids. The germline gives CDR1 MNHEY, CDR2 SMNVEV (reference sequence). After removal of 6 bases from V and 0 bases from J, the junction contained 16 bases not matched to a gene.

This CDR3 is CASSPRSGSPYNEQFF. As DNA, the CDR3 is TGTGCCAGCAGCCCTAGGAGCGGGAGCCCCTACAATGAGCAGTTCTTC. V usage is TRBV7-2 and J usage is TRBJ2-1; 8 bases are shared with TRBD2. The V gene end was trimmed by 5 bases and the J gene end by 2 bases; junction bases not matched to a gene: 8. The germline gives CDR1 SGHTA, CDR2 FQGNSA. This CDR3 has 16 amino acids.

This clone appeared once. The rearrangement joins TRBV9 to TRBJ2-5; TRBD1 might be the D (6 bases). Looked up from germline, CDR1 is SGDLS and CDR2 is YYNGEE. Trimming stripped 3 bases from V and 0 bases from J, with 12 bases between. The CDR3 is 15 residues long. CDR3 nucleotide sequence: TGTGCCAGCAGCGGGGGACACACAGACCAAGAGACCCAGTACTTC. This translates into CASSGGHTDQETQYF.

The chain employs TRBV20-1 and TRBJ1-5; TRBD1 aligns across 7 bases. J gave up 4 bases and V 3 bases, and 9 bases lay outside the gene matches. This CDR3 spans 15 amino acids. Germline CDR1 is DFQATT and CDR2 is SNEGSKA (reference sequence). The CDR3 protein is CSASGGETGNQPQHF. The CDR3, as DNA: TGCAGTGCTAGTGGGGGGGAGACAGGGAATCAGCCCCAGCATTTT.

This chain connects TRBV27 to TRBJ2-1; a weak D match, TRBD1 (6 bases). Germline CDR1 reads MNHEY; CDR2 reads SMNVEV (reference sequence). The CDR3 covers 16 residues. V gave up 5 bases and J gave up 3 bases, with 17 bases separating them. CDR3 sequence: CASSPGTSGLYNEQFF. The CDR3 nucleotides read TGTGCCAGCAGTCCGGGGACATCGGGTCTCTACAATGAGCAGTTCTTC.

The chain combines TRBV29-1 with TRBJ2-1, with 12 bases identical to TRBD2. The junction had 6 bases not matched to a gene; V was cut back by 7 bases and J by 5 bases. The germline V gene encodes CDR1 SQVTM and CDR2 ANQGSEA. The CDR3 loop spans 14 amino acids. CDR3 residues: CSAGTSGRHNEQFF. The CDR3 DNA reads TGCAGCGCAGGGACTAGCGGGCGACACAATGAGCAGTTCTTC.

The chain recombines TRBV27 with TRBJ2-1; 10 positions match TRBD1. Trimming took 5 bases from V and 4 from J; bases not matched to a gene: 5. Per germline, CDR1 MNHEY and CDR2 SMNVEV (reference sequence). The CDR3 covers 15 residues. In DNA form, the CDR3 reads TGTGCCAGCAGTCTAGGGACAGGGGCGTACAATGAGCAGTTCTTC. Translating gives CASSLGTGAYNEQFF.